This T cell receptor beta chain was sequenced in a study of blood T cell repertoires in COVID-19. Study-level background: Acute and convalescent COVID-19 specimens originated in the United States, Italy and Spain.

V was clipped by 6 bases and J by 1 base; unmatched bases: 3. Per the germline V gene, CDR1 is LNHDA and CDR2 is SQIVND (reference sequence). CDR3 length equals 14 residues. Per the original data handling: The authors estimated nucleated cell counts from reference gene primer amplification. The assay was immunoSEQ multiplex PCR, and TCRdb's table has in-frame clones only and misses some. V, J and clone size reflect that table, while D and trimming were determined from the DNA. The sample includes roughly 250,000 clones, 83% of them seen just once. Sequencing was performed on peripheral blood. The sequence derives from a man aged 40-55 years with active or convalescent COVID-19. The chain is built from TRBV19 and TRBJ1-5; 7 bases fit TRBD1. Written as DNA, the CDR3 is TGTGCCAGTAGGGAGACAGGGAGCAATCAGCCCCAGCATTTT. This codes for CASRETGSNQPQHF.